What follows are 28 T cell receptor beta chains derived from one specimen sequenced in a study of T cell repertoires in cytomegalovirus infection. One entry per CDR3 protein results from TCRdb running MiXCR on the reads. The data show about 530,000 distinct CDR3 sequences, about 25% seen once. Sequencing used PBMCs. These receptors all stem from a human donor in good health (CMV status not recorded). Some clones in this sample may be carry-over from other donors' samples.

The chain is built from TRBV5-1 and TRBJ2-2, with 9 positions matching TRBD2. The CDR3 extends over 15 amino acids. V shed 4 bases, J shed 2 bases, and the junction held 3 bases outside the gene matches. CDR1 and CDR2 from the germline V gene are SGHRS and YFSETQ. CDR3 DNA sequence: TGCGCCAGCAGCAACCTAGCGGGAAACACCGGGGAGCTGTTTTTT. Protein sequence: CASSNLAGNTGELFF.

This clonotype was counted at least ten times. V is TRBV4-1 and J is TRBJ2-3, with 9 positions matching TRBD2. CDR3 length: 15 residues. V was clipped by 1 base and J by 5 bases; unmatched bases: 4. Germline lookup yields CDR1 MGHRA and CDR2 YSYEKL. The CDR3 coding sequence is TGCGCCAGCAGCCAAGGCGGCGGGAGGGGAGATACGCAGTATTTT. It yields the protein CASSQGGGRGDTQYF.

The V call is TRBV6-5, the J call TRBJ2-1, with 9 bases that match TRBD2. This CDR3 region has 17 residues. Per germline, CDR1 MNHEY and CDR2 SVGAGI. The V and J ends lost 10 bases and 6 bases, in that order; junction bases with no gene match: 19. CDR3 region: CANRTYWREGRPNEQFF. In DNA, the CDR3 is TGTGCCAACAGAACGTATTGGCGGGAGGGCCGCCCCAATGAGCAGTTCTTC.

This chain connects TRBV2 to TRBJ1-2, with 8 positions matching TRBD1. The germline V gene has CDR1 SNHLY and CDR2 FYNNEI. The CDR3 extends over 13 amino acids. After removal of 6 bases from V and 7 bases from J, the junction contained 7 bases not matched to a gene. CDR3 protein: CASSPGQVTGYTF. As DNA, the CDR3 is TGTGCCAGCAGCCCGGGACAGGTAACTGGCTACACCTTC.

The table lists this clonotype with many counts. The gene calls are TRBV7-2 and TRBJ1-1, with no clear D. The ends were cut back, 6 bases at V and 8 bases at J, with 16 bases in the middle. The CDR3 is made up of 13 amino acids. The germline CDR1 and CDR2 sequences are SGHTA and FQGNSA. In DNA, the CDR3 is TGTGCCAGCAGTACGATCGTTGAGGGCGAAGCTTTCTTT. It encodes CASSTIVEGEAFF. The whole variable domain, remainder taken from reference TRBV7-2 and TRBJ1-1, is GAGVSQSPSNKVTEKGKDVELRCDPISGHTALYWYRQSLGQGLEFLIYFQGNSAPDKSGLPSDRFSAERTGGSVSTLTIQRTQQEDSAVYLCASSTIVEGEAFFGQGTRLTVV.

This chain connects TRBV6-1 to TRBJ1-2, with D possibly matching TRBD1 (6 bases). Germline CDR1 reads MNHNS; CDR2 reads SASEGT. V was cut by 4 bases and J by 5 bases, with 17 bases left in between. The CDR3 runs 15 residues. CDR3 residues: CASSGSQGQFYGYTF. CDR3 DNA sequence: TGTGCCAGCAGTGGTTCACAGGGCCAATTTTATGGCTACACCTTC.

This chain uses TRBV29-1 with TRBJ2-7; TRBD1 matches 11 bases. CDR1 is SQVTM and CDR2 is ANQGSEA in the germline V gene. This CDR3 is 17 amino acids long. J gave up 2 bases and V 6 bases, and 15 bases lay outside the gene matches. This chain's CDR3 is CSVPGTGGFGEPYEQYF. The CDR3 nucleotides are TGCAGCGTCCCCGGGACAGGGGGTTTCGGAGAGCCCTACGAGCAGTACTTC.

This clonotype was seen only a few times. V gene TRBV29-1 combines with J gene TRBJ2-1; 7 bases fit TRBD2. Looked up from germline, CDR1 is SQVTM and CDR2 is ANQGSEA. Losses at the gene ends were 4 bases for V and 6 bases for J; bases not matched to a gene: 12. The CDR3 is made up of 15 amino acids. This chain's CDR3 is CSVARGSIAANEQFF. CDR3 DNA sequence: TGCAGCGTTGCGCGCGGGAGTATCGCGGCCAATGAGCAGTTCTTC.

This clonotype appeared many times. The junction shows a germline mismatch at one end, possibly a read error. The chain combines TRBV5-1 with TRBJ1-1; no clear D. The CDR3 consists of 13 residues. Looked up from germline, CDR1 is SGHRS and CDR2 is YFSETQ. The CDR3 DNA follows: TGTGCCAGCAGCTTAGAGGTCAACACTGAAGCTTTCTTT. Translated: CASSLEVNTEAFF.

The J gene is TRBJ2-5, the V gene TRBV6-1; 8 nucleotides align to TRBD1. Looked up from germline, CDR1 is MNHNS and CDR2 is SASEGT. Unmatched junction bases numbered 9, after V lost 5 bases and J lost 4 bases. The CDR3 is made up of 15 amino acids. CDR3 residues: CASSKTGDWGETQYF. The CDR3 DNA reads TGTGCCAGCAGTAAGACAGGGGACTGGGGAGAGACCCAGTACTTC.

V and J are TRBV28 and TRBJ2-1, with a possible D match to TRBD2 (5 bases). Trimming stripped 6 bases from V and 6 bases from J, with 18 bases between. This CDR3 has 15 amino acids. The germline V gene has CDR1 MDHEN and CDR2 SYDVKM. The CDR3: CASSPPRALFNEQFF. The DNA for the CDR3 is TGTGCCAGCAGCCCCCCGAGGGCGTTGTTCAATGAGCAGTTCTTC.

The chain links TRBV6-2 or TRBV6-3 to TRBJ2-7, with 7 bases matching TRBD2. The CDR3 totals 13 residues. Germline V CDR1 and CDR2: MNHEY, SVGEGT. The trim removed 6 bases at V and 1 base at J, leaving 3 bases unmatched. The DNA for the CDR3 is TGTGCCAGCAGACATAGCGGGTCCTACGAGCAGTACGTC. Translating gives CASRHSGSYEQYV.

V usage is TRBV27 and J usage is TRBJ1-5; D remains unclear. Trimming took off 5 bases at V and 0 bases at J, with 11 bases between the two ends. Germline CDR1 and CDR2: MNHEY and SMNVEV (reference sequence). CDR3 length: 15 amino acids. The CDR3 DNA reads TGTGCCAGCAGTAAAATGGTGGATAGCAATCAGCCCCAGCATTTT. Protein sequence: CASSKMVDSNQPQHF.

In this sample, this clonotype turned up many times. The chain combines TRBV7-8 with TRBJ1-1; 7 bases agree with TRBD1. CDR3 length: 17 amino acids. V lost 7 bases and J lost 4; bases outside the gene matches: 18. Germline V lookup: CDR1 SGHVS, CDR2 FQNEAQ. This CDR3 is CASKIAPGGGGGTEAFF. CDR3 bases: TGTGCCAGCAAAATAGCCCCGGGTGGAGGGGGCGGCACTGAAGCTTTCTTT.

This sequence joins TRBV11-3 and TRBJ2-1, with 9 positions matching TRBD2. CDR1 SGHNT and CDR2 YENEEA come from the germline V gene. This CDR3 region has 15 residues. Trimming removed 5 bases from V and 10 bases from J; junction bases left unmatched: 12. CDR3 coding DNA: TGTGCCAGCAGCGCAGGCGGGGGGGGGCTGGGCGAGCAGTTCTTC. This translates into CASSAGGGGLGEQFF.

This clonotype was seen ten or more times. V is TRBV11-2 and J is TRBJ2-5; 7 bases match TRBD2. This CDR3 has 15 residues. J lost 2 bases, V lost 3 bases, and 6 bases had no gene match. The germline gives CDR1 SGHAT, CDR2 FQNNGV. CDR3 sequence reads: CASSFGGVWQETQYF. In nucleotides, the CDR3 is TGTGCCAGCAGCTTTGGGGGGGTGTGGCAAGAGACCCAGTACTTC.

In the case of this clonotype: The conserved phenylalanine or tryptophan is not found at the CDR3 terminus, so this likely reflects a read error. This rearrangement joins TRBV29-1 to TRBJ2-7, with TRBD2 as a possible D gene (6 bases). CDR1 and CDR2 (germline): SQVTM, ANQGSEA. This CDR3 contains 15 residues. The V and J ends lost 0 bases and 2 bases respectively, with 14 bases between them. The CDR3 is CSVEDRRGNPYEQYL. For the CDR3, the DNA is TGCAGCGTTGAAGATAGGCGCGGGAATCCCTACGAGCAGTACCTC.

This clonotype came up a few times. This chain joins TRBV6-1 and TRBJ2-1, with D perhaps being TRBD1 or TRBD2 (5 bases each). The CDR3 is 16 amino acids. Trimming shortened V by 5 bases and J by 0 bases, and 14 bases separated the two germline ends. Germline loops: CDR1 MNHNS, CDR2 SASEGT. The CDR3 coding sequence is TGTGCCAGCAGTCCCGGGACCCCGAGCTCCTACAATGAGCAGTTCTTC. It encodes CASSPGTPSSYNEQFF.

This clonotype came up many times. V and J are TRBV28 and TRBJ2-5; 10 positions agree with TRBD2. With V trimmed by 4 bases and J by 5 bases, 7 bases remained unmatched. The V gene's germline CDR1 is MDHEN and CDR2 SYDVKM. CDR3 length equals 15 residues. This CDR3 reads CASSSSSGRWETQYF. The CDR3 region has the DNA TGTGCCAGCAGTTCCTCTAGCGGGAGATGGGAGACCCAGTACTTC.

V gene TRBV25-1 combines with J gene TRBJ2-7, with 7 bases lining up with TRBD1. Per germline, CDR1 MGHDK and CDR2 SYGVNS. J lost 3 bases, V lost 1 base, and 9 bases had no gene match. The CDR3 has 16 amino acids. The CDR3 bases are TGTGCCAGCAGTGAATTTAGTTCCAGGGGGTTCTACGAGCAGTACTTC. This gives the protein CASSEFSSRGFYEQYF.

This clonotype has only a few counts. The chain carries TRBV20-1 and TRBJ2-3, with TRBD2 matching over 8 bases. The CDR3 loop spans 14 amino acids. V shed 6 bases, J shed 6 bases, and the junction held 11 bases outside the gene matches. Germline-derived CDR1 and CDR2 are DFQATT and SNEGSKA (reference sequence). The chain's CDR3 is CSAQDPGGSDTQYF. CDR3 nucleotide sequence: TGCAGTGCCCAGGACCCGGGAGGGTCGGATACGCAGTATTTT.

The J gene is TRBJ1-2, the V gene TRBV30; no firm D call. Germline CDR1 is GTSNPN and CDR2 is SVGIG (reference sequence). This CDR3 region has 14 residues. Trimming removed 3 bases from V and 4 bases from J, with 15 bases in between. The CDR3, as DNA: TGTGCCTGGAGCGCCGGGATAGGGAGCTATGGCTACACCTTC. Its translation: CAWSAGIGSYGYTF.

This chain connects TRBV9 to TRBJ2-1, with D possibly being TRBD1 or TRBD2 (5 bases each). The CDR3 has 14 amino acids. Trimming pared 4 bases from V and 8 bases from J, leaving 16 bases between. Germline lookup yields CDR1 SGDLS and CDR2 YYNGEE. The CDR3 loop is CASSSRDPHDEQFF. CDR3 nucleotide sequence: TGTGCCAGCAGCTCCCGGGACCCCCACGATGAGCAGTTCTTC.

V gene TRBV6-2 or TRBV6-3 combines with J gene TRBJ2-2; 10 nucleotides line up with TRBD1. This CDR3 is built from 15 residues. Trimming at V came to 4 bases and at J to 6 bases, leaving 5 bases not matched to a gene. Per the germline V gene, CDR1 is MNHEY and CDR2 is SVGEGT. CDR3 DNA: TGTGCCAGCAGTTGGGGGACAGGGGTGCCCGGGGAGCTGTTTTTT. Translation gives CASSWGTGVPGELFF.

The rearrangement links TRBV11-3 to TRBJ2-2, with TRBD2 matching over 11 bases. Looked up from germline, CDR1 is SGHNT and CDR2 is YENEEA. The CDR3 extends over 15 amino acids. J was trimmed by 2 bases and V by 6 bases; bases with no gene match: 2. The CDR3 DNA follows: TGTGCCAGCAGAAGACTAGCGGGAAACACCGGGGAGCTGTTTTTT. Translation gives CASRRLAGNTGELFF.

This clonotype was picked up many times. The chain is built from TRBV7-2 and TRBJ2-3, with 7 bases fitting TRBD2. V was pared by 6 bases and J by 0 bases, with 12 bases of the junction left unmatched. The germline CDR1 and CDR2 sequences are SGHTA and FQGNSA. The CDR3 runs 17 residues. The chain's CDR3 is CASSTRLAWASTDTQYF. In nucleotides, the CDR3 is TGTGCCAGCAGTACCCGACTAGCTTGGGCTAGCACAGATACGCAGTATTTT.

The chain joins TRBV5-1 to TRBJ2-1; D not certain. V was shortened by 0 bases and J by 9 bases, with 7 bases between the two germline ends. CDR1 is SGHRS and CDR2 is YFSETQ in the germline V gene. There are 12 residues in the CDR3. The CDR3 here is CASSLARSEQFF. The CDR3 bases are TGCGCCAGCAGCTTGGCGCGTAGTGAGCAGTTCTTC.

For the CDR3, the DNA is TGTGCCAGCCAGAGGGGGGGACTAGCGGTCACCTACGAGCAGTACGTC. It codes for CASQRGGLAVTYEQYV. The chain carries TRBV2 and TRBJ2-7; 11 positions match TRBD2. Per the germline V gene, CDR1 is SNHLY and CDR2 is FYNNEI. The J segment lost 2 bases and the V segment lost 8 bases, leaving 11 bases of the junction unmatched. There are 16 residues in the CDR3.